This record looks at one TCR beta chain sequence and its context. What it recognizes is unknown. Libraries were prepared by immunoSEQ multiplex PCR; TCRdb keeps only in-frame clonotypes and omits some of them. This sample carries some 38,000 clones, 60% to 75% of them seen once, and the ten largest clones take roughly 9.8%. These data belong to a study of a mutant IDH1 vaccine in newly diagnosed glioma. About the research overall: Before enrollment, the patients had been treated with radiotherapy alone, temozolomide alone, or both together. Most of them had received both.

Specified time point: week 47, end of study. With topical imiquimod, each dose of the vaccine consisted of 300 ug of mutant IDH1 20-mer peptide. Study-level points and caveats: Pseudoprogression seemed unlinked to shifts in top peripheral T cell clonotypes.

The CDR3 sequence is 13 residues long. Germline loops: CDR1 SNHLY, CDR2 FYNNEI. Trimming stripped 2 bases from V and 4 bases from J, with 6 bases between. This chain connects TRBV2 to TRBJ2-1; D unresolved. The sample consisted of PBMCs, taken from a glioma patient whose treatment included an IDH1 peptide vaccine. The TCR originated in a man aged 40-49 years with glioma. CDR3 bases: TGTGCCAGCAGTGAAAGGCAATACAATGAGCAGTTCTTC. It yields the protein CASSERQYNEQFF.